These 5 T cell receptor beta chains share one sample of origin, sequenced in a study of cytomegalovirus exposure and HLA in healthy donors. The PCR had 60 Vbeta and 13 Jbeta primers. TCRdb's table, derived via immunoSEQ multiplex PCR, lists solely in-frame clones and lacks some. The sample records approximately 160,000 clones, around 80% being singletons. Material: PBMCs. Every receptor here comes from a woman aged 25-40 years in good health and CMV-seropositive.

This clone has just a few counts. The chain is built from TRBV5-6 and TRBJ2-5, with TRBD2 matching 14 bases. The CDR3 spans 15 residues. Trimming took 4 bases from V and 5 from J; bases not matched to a gene: 4. Germline CDR1 is SGHDT and CDR2 is YYEEEE. The CDR3: CASSQGLAGEETQYF. The CDR3 DNA follows: TGTGCCAGCAGCCAGGGACTAGCGGGAGAGGAGACCCAGTACTTC.

This clone was found once. This CDR3 is CASSEARSHPYNEQFF. The CDR3 DNA sequence: TGTGCCAGCAGTGAAGCTCGGTCCCATCCCTACAATGAGCAGTTCTTC. The J gene is TRBJ2-1, the V gene TRBV6-1; D is unresolved. Germline-derived CDR1 and CDR2 are MNHNS and SASEGT. This CDR3 contains 16 residues. Trimming pared 0 bases from V and 2 bases from J, leaving 11 bases between.

The gene calls are TRBV6-5 and TRBJ2-7; no clear D gene. CDR1 MNHEY and CDR2 SVGAGI come from the germline V gene. The CDR3 length is 15 residues. The V end lost 2 bases, the J end lost 2 bases, and 13 bases lay between the germline ends. The CDR3 loop reads CASSYGAMGTYEQYF. Written as DNA, the CDR3 is TGTGCCAGCAGTTACGGCGCAATGGGCACCTACGAGCAGTACTTC.

This sequence joins TRBV7-9 and TRBJ2-3; no reliable D call. Trimming stripped 3 bases from V and 5 bases from J, with 9 bases between. This CDR3 region has 13 residues. CDR1 and CDR2 (germline): SEHNR, FQNEAQ (reference sequence). This CDR3 reads CASSLSGLDTQYF. Here the CDR3 DNA reads TGTGCCAGCAGCTTGTCCGGTTTAGATACGCAGTATTTT.

The chain has TRBV30 and TRBJ1-1, with D possibly being TRBD1 (6 bases). Germline V gene lookup returns CDR1 GTSNPN and CDR2 SVGIG (reference sequence). The length of the CDR3 is 13 residues. The ends were cut back, 1 base at V and 11 bases at J, with 17 bases in the middle. CDR3 protein: CAWSEGVDTQAFF. CDR3 bases: TGTGCCTGGAGTGAGGGGGTAGATACCCAGGCTTTCTTT.